These T cell receptor beta chains were read from a single sample in a study of blood T cell repertoires in COVID-19. Measured with immunoSEQ multiplex PCR; TCRdb has only the in-frame clones, and not every one. The table includes tens of thousands of clones, roughly 76% detected once. The sequencing input was peripheral blood. The receptors derive from a woman in her sixties or seventies with acute or convalescent COVID-19. CDR3s include the opening cysteine and the closing phenylalanine or tryptophan. The order of the fields is J gene, D gene, V gene, clone size, CDR3 protein, CDR3 DNA. A D gene is named only where the DNA matches it firmly. The size entry is marked missing in some rows and otherwise reads once, few, many or a size class.

TRBJ1-1	NA	TRBV3-1/TRBV3-2	NA	CASRDRGTEAFF	TGTGCCAGCCGAGACCGGGGAACTGAAGCTTTCTTT
TRBJ1-1	NA	TRBV7-3	NA	CASSLIGTEEAFF	TGTGCCAGCAGCTTAATTGGTACAGAAGAAGCTTTCTTT
TRBJ1-5	NA	TRBV2	NA	CASSPRVDQPQHF	TGTGCCAGCAGTCCCAGGGTGGACCAGCCCCAGCATTTT
TRBJ2-7	TRBD2	TRBV5-1	NA	CASSLYSGTSGPLIYEQYF	TGCGCCAGCAGCCTTTACTCCGGGACTAGCGGGCCTCTTATCTACGAGCAGTACTTC
TRBJ1-1	NA	TRBV5-1	NA	CASSSDRLMNTEAFF	TGCGCCAGCAGCTCGGACAGACTAATGAACACTGAAGCTTTCTTT
TRBJ1-6	NA	TRBV3-1/TRBV3-2	NA	CASSQMDSSSPLHF	TGTGCCAGCAGCCAAATGGACAGTTCTTCACCCCTCCACTTT
TRBJ1-2	TRBD1	TRBV30	NA	CARDRAAYGYTF	TGTGCCAGGGACAGGGCGGCCTATGGCTACACCTTC
TRBJ1-5	NA	TRBV6-5	NA	CASSYKAGRNQPQHF	TGTGCCAGCAGTTACAAGGCAGGGCGCAATCAGCCCCAGCATTTT
TRBJ2-5	TRBD1	TRBV11-2	NA	CASSPSPGQGTAQYF	TGTGCCAGCAGCCCTTCCCCGGGACAGGGTACAGCCCAGTACTTC
TRBJ1-1	TRBD1	TRBV5-4	NA	CASSLTGGVEAFF	TGTGCCAGCAGCTTGACAGGGGGCGTGGAAGCTTTCTTT
TRBJ1-1	NA	TRBV3-1/TRBV3-2	NA	CASSQEGQGQLNTEAFF	TGTGCCAGCAGCCAAGAGGGGCAGGGGCAACTGAACACTGAAGCTTTCTTT
TRBJ1-3	NA	TRBV14	NA	CASSQKNTIYF	TGTGCCAGCAGTCAGAAAAACACCATATATTTT
TRBJ1-4	TRBD1	TRBV7-6	NA	CASSFDRDRGSTNEKLFF	TGTGCCAGCAGCTTCGACCGGGACAGGGGTTCAACTAATGAAAAACTGTTTTTT
TRBJ1-1	NA	TRBV5-5	NA	CASSFRQGNTEAFF	TGTGCCAGCAGCTTCAGGCAGGGGAACACTGAAGCTTTCTTT
TRBJ1-5	NA	TRBV6-4	NA	CASGGQPQHF	TGTGCCTCGGGGGGTCAGCCCCAGCATTTT
TRBJ1-6	NA	TRBV19	NA	CASSIYSDNSPLHF	TGTGCCAGTAGTATATACTCTGATAATTCACCCCTCCACTTT
TRBJ2-7	TRBD2	TRBV18	NA	CASSPPGFKAGAYEQYF	TGTGCCAGCTCACCGCCAGGGTTTAAAGCGGGAGCCTACGAGCAGTACTTC
TRBJ1-3	NA	TRBV13	NA	CASSLDGGGSGNTIYF	TGTGCCAGCAGCTTAGACGGCGGAGGTTCTGGAAACACCATATATTTT
TRBJ2-7	NA	TRBV6-1	NA	CASSDPGKSWAYEQYF	TGTGCCAGCAGTGACCCCGGGAAGTCTTGGGCCTACGAGCAGTACTTC
TRBJ1-3	TRBD1	TRBV19	NA	CASRPSSRQGGGNTIYF	TGTGCCAGTAGGCCCTCCTCCAGACAGGGTGGTGGAAACACCATATATTTT
TRBJ1-5	TRBD1	TRBV3-1/TRBV3-2	few	CASSHGGQMGRNQPQHF	TGTGCCAGCAGCCACGGGGGACAGATGGGGCGAAATCAGCCCCAGCATTTT
TRBJ2-7	NA	TRBV23-1	NA	CASGVSPSSYEQYF	TGCGCCAGCGGAGTCTCACCTAGCTCCTACGAGCAGTACTTC
TRBJ2-7	NA	TRBV5-1	NA	CASSLEGREAYEQYF	TGCGCCAGCAGCTTGGAGGGCAGGGAGGCCTACGAGCAGTACTTC
TRBJ1-5	TRBD1	TRBV6-5	once	CASRRDSNQPQHF	TGTGCCAGCAGGAGGGACAGTAATCAGCCCCAGCATTTT
TRBJ1-4	NA	TRBV5-1	NA	CASSFGQRVNEKLFF	TGCGCCAGCAGCTTCGGACAGAGGGTTAATGAAAAACTGTTTTTT
TRBJ1-2	TRBD1	TRBV9	NA	CASSEEGQNYGYTF	TGTGCCAGCAGCGAGGAGGGACAGAACTATGGCTACACCTTC
TRBJ1-2	TRBD1	TRBV9	NA	CASSARGDHRQGYPGYTF	TGTGCCAGCAGCGCCCGGGGGGACCACCGACAGGGGTACCCGGGCTACACCTTC
TRBJ2-5	NA	TRBV7-2	NA	CASSFKGGGETQYF	TGTGCCAGCAGCTTCAAAGGTGGGGGGGAGACCCAGTACTTC
TRBJ2-1	TRBD2	TRBV5-4	NA	CASSLGTSGASYNEQFF	TGTGCCAGCAGCTTGGGCACTAGCGGGGCATCCTACAATGAGCAGTTCTTC
TRBJ2-5	NA	TRBV3-1/TRBV3-2	NA	CASESGEEETQYF	TGTGCCAGCGAATCGGGGGAAGAAGAGACCCAGTACTTC
TRBJ1-5	NA	TRBV5-1	few	CASSPSGDNQPQHF	TGCGCCAGCAGCCCCTCCGGGGACAATCAGCCCCAGCATTTT
TRBJ2-5	NA	TRBV7-8	NA	CASSLGGRAGEETQYF	TGTGCCAGCAGCTTAGGAGGGCGGGCAGGGGAAGAGACCCAGTACTTC
TRBJ1-6	NA	TRBV7-9	NA	CASSPWLETGDNSPLHF	TGTGCCAGCAGCCCCTGGTTGGAGACAGGAGATAATTCACCCCTCCACTTT
TRBJ2-1	TRBD2	TRBV9	NA	CASTLAGRSSYNEQFF	TGTGCCAGCACACTAGCGGGCCGGAGCTCCTACAATGAGCAGTTCTTC
TRBJ1-6	NA	TRBV3-1/TRBV3-2	NA	CASSPGGSYNSPLHF	TGTGCCAGCAGCCCGGGTGGGTCCTATAATTCACCCCTCCACTTT
TRBJ2-7	TRBD1	TRBV9	NA	CASSVGSRQGAKEQYF	TGTGCCAGCAGCGTAGGTTCGAGACAGGGGGCGAAGGAGCAGTACTTC
TRBJ2-1	NA	TRBV7-9	NA	CASSYDYEQFF	TGTGCCAGCAGCTATGACTACGAGCAGTTCTTC
TRBJ2-1	TRBD2	TRBV19	few	CASSTSSGRGNEQFF	TGTGCCAGTAGTACCTCTAGCGGGAGAGGCAATGAGCAGTTCTTC
TRBJ2-5	TRBD1	TRBV5-1	NA	CASSSQDRGLQQETQYF	TGCGCCAGCAGCTCCCAGGACAGGGGGCTTCAACAAGAGACCCAGTACTTC
TRBJ1-1	TRBD1	TRBV5-1	NA	CASSYRQGAGTEAFF	TGCGCCAGCAGCTACAGACAGGGGGCTGGCACTGAAGCTTTCTTT
TRBJ1-2	TRBD1	TRBV4-2	few	CASSQGTGGGNYGYTF	TGTGCCAGCAGCCAAGGGACAGGGGGAGGTAACTATGGCTACACCTTC
TRBJ1-1	NA	TRBV7-9	NA	CASSSPGEGPEAFF	TGTGCCAGCAGCTCACCCGGAGAGGGTCCTGAAGCTTTCTTT
TRBJ2-3	NA	TRBV11-2	NA	CASSFQRGRTDTQYF	TGTGCCAGCAGCTTCCAACGCGGGCGCACAGATACGCAGTATTTT
TRBJ2-5	NA	TRBV9	NA	CASSGTDTYQETQYF	TGTGCCAGCAGCGGGACTGACACGTACCAAGAGACCCAGTACTTC
TRBJ2-1	NA	TRBV12-3/TRBV12-4	few	CASSMTALNEQFF	TGTGCCAGCAGTATGACAGCTCTGAATGAGCAGTTCTTC
TRBJ2-7	NA	TRBV5-1	NA	CASSLVATASYEQYF	TGCGCCAGCAGCTTGGTGGCGACAGCCTCCTACGAGCAGTACTTC
TRBJ1-4	TRBD1	TRBV4-2	NA	CASSQDAGTVNEKLFF	TGTGCCAGCAGCCAAGATGCCGGGACAGTAAATGAAAAACTGTTTTTT
TRBJ2-5	NA	TRBV6-5	NA	CASRAKTDQETQYF	TGTGCCAGCAGGGCCAAGACAGACCAAGAGACCCAGTACTTC
TRBJ2-5	NA	TRBV4-2	NA	CASSQDLTEETQYF	TGTGCCAGCAGCCAAGATCTGACTGAAGAGACCCAGTACTTC
TRBJ1-4	NA	TRBV12-3/TRBV12-4	NA	CASSLRRDEKLFF	TGTGCCAGCAGTTTAAGGAGGGATGAAAAACTGTTTTTT